One and the same sample provided the 14 T cell receptor beta chains below, sequenced in a study of regulatory T cells in long-lasting Graves disease. Construction of TCR beta libraries relied on iRepertoire HTBI primers and on Arm-PCR targeting CDR3 regions. TCRdb reprocessed the multiplex PCR reads with MiXCR, giving one entry per CDR3 protein. This table holds about 660,000 distinct CDR3 sequences, around 30% found once. Time point described: persistent/refractory GD, antithyroid drugs over 5 years with positive TRAb. PBMC-extracted RNA yielded the TCR library. Material: peripheral blood mononuclear cells (PBMCs), obtained when the disease was refractory, from a patient treated with antithyroid drugs. The receptors were gathered from a female donor with Graves disease.

V is TRBV7-6 and J is TRBJ2-5, with D perhaps given as TRBD1 or TRBD2 (5 bases each). The CDR3 loop spans 14 amino acids. V lost 5 bases, J lost 5 bases, and 15 bases lay in between. The germline V gene has CDR1 SGHVS and CDR2 FNYEAQ. Here the CDR3 reads CASSVRTEGETQYF. For the CDR3, the DNA is TGTGCCAGCAGCGTCCGGACTGAGGGGGAGACCCAGTACTTC.

This chain joins TRBV27 and TRBJ1-6; TRBD1 matches 9 bases. Germline loops: CDR1 MNHEY, CDR2 SMNVEV (reference sequence). The V gene end was trimmed by 5 bases and the J gene end by 9 bases; junction bases not matched to a gene: 14. The CDR3 has 17 residues. This CDR3 reads CASSPLFGQGKGSPLHF. The CDR3 DNA reads TGTGCCAGCAGTCCCCTCTTTGGACAGGGGAAGGGTTCACCCCTCCACTTT.

This clonotype showed up just a few times. The rearrangement uses TRBV6-2 or TRBV6-3 and TRBJ1-1; a possible D gene is TRBD1 (6 bases). The V end was cut by 6 bases, the J end by 8 bases, with 16 bases between. CDR3 length equals 13 residues. Per the germline V gene, CDR1 is MNHEY and CDR2 is SVGEGT. CDR3 sequence (DNA): TGTGCCAGCAGCGGGGGGGGGCGGGACGAAGCTTTCTTT. Translated: CASSGGGRDEAFF.

This chain joins TRBV10-1 and TRBJ2-7, with D perhaps assigned TRBD1 or TRBD2 (6 bases each). Deletions cut 4 bases from V and 7 bases from J, with 17 bases between. This CDR3 has 14 amino acids. Looked up from germline, CDR1 is WNHNN and CDR2 is SYGVQD (reference sequence). The CDR3 DNA follows: TGCGCCAGCAGTGCCGGGGGCAGGATTCGGGAGCAGTACTTC. Its translation: CASSAGGRIREQYF.

The V and J genes are TRBV30 and TRBJ1-5; 8 nucleotides align to TRBD1. V gave up 2 bases and J gave up 2 bases; unmatched junction bases: 5. Germline values: CDR1 GTSNPN, CDR2 SVGIG (reference sequence). The CDR3 contains 15 residues. The CDR3 spells CAWSTPDRGNQPQHF. Here the CDR3 DNA reads TGTGCCTGGAGTACCCCGGACAGGGGCAATCAGCCCCAGCATTTT.

This clonotype showed up just a few times. The gene calls are TRBV5-4 and TRBJ2-5; TRBD1 might be the D (6 bases). CDR1 and CDR2 (germline): SGHNT, YYREEE (reference sequence). The CDR3 is 15 residues long. V lost 4 bases and J lost 2, with 15 bases in between. CDR3 amino acids: CASSGRDKLQETQYF. The CDR3 coding sequence is TGTGCCAGCAGCGGCCGGGACAAATTACAAGAGACCCAGTACTTC.

This clonotype has just a few counts. This chain joins TRBV20-1 and TRBJ2-5; a weak D match, TRBD2 (6 bases). The V end was cut by 8 bases, the J end by 2 bases, with 15 bases between. This CDR3 is 13 amino acids long. CDR1 and CDR2 (germline): DFQATT, SNEGSKA (reference sequence). This CDR3 reads CSNVLAGQETQYF. The DNA of the CDR3 is TGCAGTAACGTCCTCGCGGGACAAGAGACCCAGTACTTC.

The chain uses TRBV5-1 and TRBJ1-4; 11 bases match TRBD1. Germline CDR1 is SGHRS and CDR2 is YFSETQ. After removal of 4 bases from V and 8 bases from J, the junction contained 7 bases not matched to a gene. The CDR3 consists of 15 residues. The CDR3 DNA sequence: TGCGCCAGCAGCCCCACCGGGACAGGGGGGGAAAAACTGTTTTTT. Translation gives CASSPTGTGGEKLFF.

This clonotype was counted many times. The V and J genes are TRBV28 and TRBJ1-1; D may be TRBD1 (6 bases). Germline CDR1 reads MDHEN; CDR2 reads SYDVKM. V gave up 2 bases and J gave up 0 bases, with 10 bases separating them. CDR3 length: 15 amino acids. CDR3 protein: CASSLKTGMNTEAFF. The DNA of the CDR3 is TGTGCCAGCAGTTTAAAGACAGGCATGAACACTGAAGCTTTCTTT.

Only a few counts were recorded for this clonotype. The V and J genes are TRBV29-1 and TRBJ1-1; weak D call: TRBD1 (6 bases). The CDR3 totals 13 residues. Germline V lookup: CDR1 SQVTM, CDR2 ANQGSEA. V was cut by 8 bases and J by 2 bases, with 15 bases left in between. CDR3 bases: TGCAGCACCCGGACAGAGAGTAACACTGAAGCTTTCTTT. Translation gives CSTRTESNTEAFF.

A few counts support this clonotype. The V gene is TRBV29-1, the J gene TRBJ1-1, with D tentatively TRBD1 (5 bases). Germline V CDR1 and CDR2: SQVTM, ANQGSEA. The CDR3 consists of 14 residues. Trimming removed 6 bases from V and 0 bases from J, with 14 bases in between. The CDR3 loop is CSVTPGTMNTEAFF. The CDR3 nucleotides read TGCAGCGTGACCCCCGGGACGATGAACACTGAAGCTTTCTTT.

The gene calls are TRBV27 and TRBJ1-1, with 8 positions matching TRBD1. The CDR3 contains 16 residues. J was trimmed by 3 bases and V by 3 bases; bases with no gene match: 9. Germline V lookup: CDR1 MNHEY, CDR2 SMNVEV (reference sequence). CDR3 in DNA: TGTGCCAGCAGTTTTTCGGCAGGGGGCCTTGACACTGAAGCTTTCTTT. It codes for CASSFSAGGLDTEAFF.

The V gene is TRBV14, the J gene TRBJ1-1, with unresolved D. This CDR3 is 14 amino acids long. V lost 4 bases to trimming and J lost 1 base, with 10 bases between them. Germline values: CDR1 SGHDN, CDR2 FVKESK. The CDR3 spells CASSPRTWNTEAFF. The CDR3 DNA reads TGTGCCAGCAGCCCACGTACGTGGAACACTGAAGCTTTCTTT. Full variable domain (rest looked up from reference TRBV14 and TRBJ1-1): EAGVTQFPSHSVIEKGQTVTLRCDPISGHDNLYWYRRVMGKEIKFLLHFVKESKQDESGMPNNRFLAERTGGTYSTLKVQPAELEDSGVYFCASSPRTWNTEAFFGQGTRLTVV.

The CDR3 bases are TGTGCCTGGAGTGATGTGGATCAGCCCCAGCATTTT. Amino acid sequence: CAWSDVDQPQHF. The chain uses TRBV30 and TRBJ1-5; D is uncertain. V was pared by 1 base and J by 5 bases, with 6 bases between. CDR3 length: 12 amino acids. Looked up from germline, CDR1 is GTSNPN and CDR2 is SVGIG (reference sequence).